One and the same sample provided the 4 T cell receptor beta chains below, sequenced in a study of synovial regulatory T cells in juvenile arthritis. The method was immunoSEQ multiplex PCR; TCRdb's version includes in-frame clones alone and lacks a portion of them. This table lists 8,000 to 10,000 clones. The sequencing sample was made of Treg cells from blood. As for subset: remaining (HLA-DR-negative) circulating blood Treg cells. The origin of the receptors is a donor aged 2-29 years with juvenile idiopathic arthritis.

CDR3 protein: CASSISTGGYGYTF. The rearrangement links TRBV19 to TRBJ1-2; TCRdb's D call of TRBD1 is untestable without DNA. This CDR3 region has 14 residues. No DNA has been recorded. The germline V gene has CDR1 LNHDA and CDR2 SQIVND (reference sequence).

The chain recombines TRBV7-9 with TRBJ1-5. CDR3 length: 13 residues. DNA was not recorded. Per the germline V gene, CDR1 is SEHNR and CDR2 is FQNEAQ (reference sequence). The CDR3 region is CASSSDGNQPQHF. The full variable domain, with the rest looked up from reference TRBV7-9 and TRBJ1-5, is DTGVSQNPRHKITKRGQNVTFRCDPISEHNRLYWYRQTLGQGPEFLTYFQNEAQLEKSRLLSDRFSAERPKGSFSTLEIQRTEQGDSAMYLCASSSDGNQPQHFGDGTRLSIL.

The V and J genes are TRBV5-5 and TRBJ1-3. Looked up from germline, CDR1 is SGHKS and CDR2 is YYEKEE (reference sequence). This CDR3 has 19 residues. No DNA is recorded. This CDR3 reads CASSTLRGAGAISGNTIYF.

The rearrangement links TRBV4-3 to TRBJ2-7; TCRdb's D call of TRBD2 is untestable without DNA. Per germline, CDR1 LGHNA and CDR2 YSLEER. The CDR3 has 14 residues. The DNA is unrecorded. The CDR3 here is CASSPRTGTYEQYF.